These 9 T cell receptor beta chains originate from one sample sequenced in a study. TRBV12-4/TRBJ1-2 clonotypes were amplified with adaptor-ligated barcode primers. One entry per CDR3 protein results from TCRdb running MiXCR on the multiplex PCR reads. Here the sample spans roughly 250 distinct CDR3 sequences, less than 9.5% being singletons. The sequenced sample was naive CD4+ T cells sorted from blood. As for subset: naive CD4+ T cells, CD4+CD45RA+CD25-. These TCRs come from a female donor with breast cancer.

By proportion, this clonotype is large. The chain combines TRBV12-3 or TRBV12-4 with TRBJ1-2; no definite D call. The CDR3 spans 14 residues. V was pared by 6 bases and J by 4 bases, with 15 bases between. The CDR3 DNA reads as TGTGCCAGCAGCGCCTTTAGCATGGTCTATGGCTACACCTTC. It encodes CASSAFSMVYGYTF.

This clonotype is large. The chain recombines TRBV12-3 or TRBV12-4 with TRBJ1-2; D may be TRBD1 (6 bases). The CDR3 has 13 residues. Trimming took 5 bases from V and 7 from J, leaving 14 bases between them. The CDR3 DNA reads TGTGCCAGCAGTACAGGGATAGTCCCTGGCTACACCTTC. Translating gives CASSTGIVPGYTF.

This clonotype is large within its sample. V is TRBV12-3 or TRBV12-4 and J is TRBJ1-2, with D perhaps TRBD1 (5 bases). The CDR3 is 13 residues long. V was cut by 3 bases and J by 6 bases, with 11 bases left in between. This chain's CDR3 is CASSLRGFDGYTF. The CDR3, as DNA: TGTGCCAGCAGTTTGAGGGGTTTTGATGGCTACACCTTC.

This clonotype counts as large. CDR3: CASSSRTLGGYTF. The CDR3 DNA is TGTGCCAGCAGTTCGAGGACGTTGGGTGGCTACACCTTC. The chain carries TRBV12-3 or TRBV12-4 and TRBJ1-2; no firm D call. Trimming shortened V by 4 bases and J by 7 bases, and 13 bases separated the two germline ends. The CDR3 spans 13 residues.

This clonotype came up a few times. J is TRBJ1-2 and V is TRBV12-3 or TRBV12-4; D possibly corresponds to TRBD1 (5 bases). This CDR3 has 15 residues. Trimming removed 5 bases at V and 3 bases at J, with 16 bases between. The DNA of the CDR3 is TGTGCCAGCAGTCCATCGGGACGGAGATACTATGGCTACACCTTC. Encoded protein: CASSPSGRRYYGYTF.

CDR3 nucleotides: TGTGCCAGCAGGACAGCAGGCTATGGCTACACCTTC. It encodes CASRTAGYGYTF. The chain links TRBV12-3 or TRBV12-4 to TRBJ1-2, with D perhaps TRBD1 (5 bases). V was clipped by 6 bases and J by 4 bases, with 9 bases between them. This CDR3 has 12 residues.

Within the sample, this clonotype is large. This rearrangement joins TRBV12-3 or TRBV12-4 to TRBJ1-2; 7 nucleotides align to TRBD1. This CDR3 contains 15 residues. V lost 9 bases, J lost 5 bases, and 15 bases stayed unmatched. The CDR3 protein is CASLRRDSSLYGYTF. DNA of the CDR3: TGTGCCAGTTTGCGCCGGGACAGCTCATTATATGGCTACACCTTC.

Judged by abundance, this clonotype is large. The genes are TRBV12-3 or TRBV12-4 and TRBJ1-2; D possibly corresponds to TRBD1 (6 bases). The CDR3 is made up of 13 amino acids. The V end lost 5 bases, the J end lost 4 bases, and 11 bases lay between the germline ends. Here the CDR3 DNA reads TGTGCCAGCAGTCCCAGGGGAGGCTATGGCTACACCTTC. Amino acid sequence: CASSPRGGYGYTF.

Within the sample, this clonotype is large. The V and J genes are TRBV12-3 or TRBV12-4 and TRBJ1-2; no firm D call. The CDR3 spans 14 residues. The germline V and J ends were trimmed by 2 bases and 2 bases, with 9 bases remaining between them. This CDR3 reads CASSLSGRNYGYTF. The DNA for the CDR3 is TGTGCCAGCAGTTTATCGGGCAGGAACTATGGCTACACCTTC.